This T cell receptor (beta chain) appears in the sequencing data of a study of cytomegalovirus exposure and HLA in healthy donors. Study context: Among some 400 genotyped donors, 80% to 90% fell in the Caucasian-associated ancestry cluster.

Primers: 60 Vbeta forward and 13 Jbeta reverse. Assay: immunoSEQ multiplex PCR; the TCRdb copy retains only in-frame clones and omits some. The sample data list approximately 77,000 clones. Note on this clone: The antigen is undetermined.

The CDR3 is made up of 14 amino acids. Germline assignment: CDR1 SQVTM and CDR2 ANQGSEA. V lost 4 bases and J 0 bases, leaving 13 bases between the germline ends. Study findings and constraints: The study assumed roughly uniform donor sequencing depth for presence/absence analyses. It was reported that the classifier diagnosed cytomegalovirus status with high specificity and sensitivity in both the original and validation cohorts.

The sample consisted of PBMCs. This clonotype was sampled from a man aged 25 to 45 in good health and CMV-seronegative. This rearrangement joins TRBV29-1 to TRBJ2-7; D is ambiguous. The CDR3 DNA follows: TGCAGCGTTGTAGAGAACAGAAACTCCTACGAGCAGTACTTC. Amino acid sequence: CSVVENRNSYEQYF.